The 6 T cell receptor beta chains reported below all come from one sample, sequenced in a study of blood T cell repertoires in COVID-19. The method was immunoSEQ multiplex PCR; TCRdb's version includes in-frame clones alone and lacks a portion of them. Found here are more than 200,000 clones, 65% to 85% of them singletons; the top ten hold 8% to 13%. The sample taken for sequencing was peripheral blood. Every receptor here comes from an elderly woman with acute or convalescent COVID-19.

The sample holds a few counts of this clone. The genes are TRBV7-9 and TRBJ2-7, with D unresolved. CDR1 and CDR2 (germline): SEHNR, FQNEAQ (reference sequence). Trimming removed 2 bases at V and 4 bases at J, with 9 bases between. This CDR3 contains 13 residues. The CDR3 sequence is CASSLSGSYEQYF. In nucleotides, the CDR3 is TGTGCCAGCAGCTTATCGGGTTCTTACGAGCAGTACTTC.

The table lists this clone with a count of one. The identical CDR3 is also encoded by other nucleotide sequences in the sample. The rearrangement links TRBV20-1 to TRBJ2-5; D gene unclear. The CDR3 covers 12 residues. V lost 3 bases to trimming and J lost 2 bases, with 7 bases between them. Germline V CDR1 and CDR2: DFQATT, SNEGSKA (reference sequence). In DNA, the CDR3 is TGCAGTGCTAGTGGCCAGCAAGAGACCCAGTACTTC. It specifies CSASGQQETQYF.

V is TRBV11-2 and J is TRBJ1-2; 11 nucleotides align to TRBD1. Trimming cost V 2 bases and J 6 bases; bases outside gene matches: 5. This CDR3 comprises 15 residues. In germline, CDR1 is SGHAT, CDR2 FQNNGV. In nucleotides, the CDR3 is TGTGCCAGCAGCTTACTTGGGACAGGGGGGGATGGCTACACCTTC. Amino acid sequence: CASSLLGTGGDGYTF.

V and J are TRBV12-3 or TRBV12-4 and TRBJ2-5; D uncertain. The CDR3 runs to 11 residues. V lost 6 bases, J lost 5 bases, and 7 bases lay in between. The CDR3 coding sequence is TGTGCCAGCAGCCACGGGGAGACCCAGTACTTC. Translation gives CASSHGETQYF.

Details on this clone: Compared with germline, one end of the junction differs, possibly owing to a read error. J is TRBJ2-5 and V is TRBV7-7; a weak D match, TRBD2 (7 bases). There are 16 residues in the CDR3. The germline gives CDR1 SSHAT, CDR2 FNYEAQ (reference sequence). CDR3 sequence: CASSLAAGAGEETQYF. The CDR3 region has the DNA TGTGCTAGCAGCTTAGCGGCGGGGGCAGGGGAAGAGACCCAGTACTTC.

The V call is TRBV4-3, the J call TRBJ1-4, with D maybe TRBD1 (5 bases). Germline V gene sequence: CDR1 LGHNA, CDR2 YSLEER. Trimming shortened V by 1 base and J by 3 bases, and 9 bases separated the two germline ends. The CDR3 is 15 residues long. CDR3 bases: TGCGCCAGCAGCCAAGGGGACTCATCTAATGAAAAACTGTTTTTT. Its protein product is CASSQGDSSNEKLFF.